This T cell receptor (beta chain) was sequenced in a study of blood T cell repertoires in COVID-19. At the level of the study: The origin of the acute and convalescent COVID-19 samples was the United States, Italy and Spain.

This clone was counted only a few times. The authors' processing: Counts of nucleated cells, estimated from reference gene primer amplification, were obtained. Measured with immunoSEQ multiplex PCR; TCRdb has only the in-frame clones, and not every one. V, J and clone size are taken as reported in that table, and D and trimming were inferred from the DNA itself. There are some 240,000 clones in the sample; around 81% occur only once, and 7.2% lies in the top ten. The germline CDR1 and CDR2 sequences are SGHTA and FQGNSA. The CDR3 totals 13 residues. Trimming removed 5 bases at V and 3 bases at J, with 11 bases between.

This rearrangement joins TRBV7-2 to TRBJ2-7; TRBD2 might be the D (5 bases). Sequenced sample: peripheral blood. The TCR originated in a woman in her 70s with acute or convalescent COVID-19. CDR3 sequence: CASSLLRDYEQYF. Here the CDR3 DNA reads TGTGCCAGCAGCCTGCTCCGGGACTACGAGCAGTACTTC.